This is a list of T cell receptor beta chains from one sample in a study of shared clonotypes between healthy human individuals. Method: immunoSEQ multiplex PCR; TCRdb's copy keeps in-frame clones and lacks some. The sample holds 740,000 or so clones, around 78% seen once. Material: memory CD4+ T cells sorted from blood. The receptors derive from a woman between 25 and 40 years old in good health. The CDR3 runs from the conserved cysteine through the conserved F or W. Each record gives: clone size, J gene, V gene, D gene, CDR3 protein, CDR3 DNA. A D gene is named only where the DNA matches it firmly. Clone size, where shown, is once, few, many, or a class for clones that have expanded.

clone size: NA
J gene: TRBJ2-5
V gene: TRBV9
D gene: TRBD1
CDR3 protein: CASSVAGGETQYF
CDR3 DNA: TGTGCCAGCAGCGTCGCAGGGGGAGAGACCCAGTACTTC

clone size: NA
J gene: TRBJ2-1
V gene: TRBV28
D gene: NA
CDR3 protein: CASSPSGRENEQFF
CDR3 DNA: TGTGCCAGCAGTCCCTCGGGCAGGGAAAATGAGCAGTTCTTC

clone size: NA
J gene: TRBJ2-7
V gene: TRBV5-1
D gene: NA
CDR3 protein: CASSLYGGEDEQYF
CDR3 DNA: TGCGCCAGCAGCTTGTACGGGGGCGAGGACGAGCAGTACTTC

clone size: NA
J gene: TRBJ1-5
V gene: TRBV27
D gene: TRBD1
CDR3 protein: CASSPGTGYSNQPQHF
CDR3 DNA: TGTGCCAGCAGTCCCGGGACAGGATATAGCAATCAGCCCCAGCATTTT

clone size: NA
J gene: TRBJ1-2
V gene: TRBV6-1
D gene: NA
CDR3 protein: CASSEGGGFIDYGYTF
CDR3 DNA: TGTGCCAGCAGTGAGGGCGGCGGGTTTATCGACTATGGCTACACCTTC

clone size: few
J gene: TRBJ2-7
V gene: TRBV7-9
D gene: NA
CDR3 protein: CASSLLFGGGSSYEQYF
CDR3 DNA: TGTGCCAGCAGCTTACTCTTCGGCGGGGGCAGCTCCTACGAGCAGTACTTC

clone size: NA
J gene: TRBJ2-7
V gene: TRBV7-3
D gene: TRBD2
CDR3 protein: CASSLRLAGGPSYEQYF
CDR3 DNA: TGTGCCAGCAGCTTACGGCTAGCGGGAGGGCCGAGCTACGAGCAGTACTTC

clone size: many
J gene: TRBJ1-4
V gene: TRBV21-1
D gene: NA
CDR3 protein: CASGIQGSNEKLFF
CDR3 DNA: TGTGCCAGCGGGATACAGGGATCTAATGAAAAACTGTTTTTT

clone size: NA
J gene: TRBJ2-3
V gene: TRBV7-8
D gene: NA
CDR3 protein: CASSSLLGGGADTQYF
CDR3 DNA: TGTGCCAGCAGCTCCCTCCTAGGGGGAGGGGCAGATACGCAGTATTTT

clone size: NA
J gene: TRBJ2-1
V gene: TRBV5-1
D gene: NA
CDR3 protein: CASSHPGPTGDEQFF
CDR3 DNA: TGCGCCAGCAGCCACCCGGGACCCACGGGAGATGAGCAGTTCTTC

clone size: once
J gene: TRBJ1-1
V gene: TRBV11-2
D gene: TRBD1
CDR3 protein: CASTNGTVFTEAFF
CDR3 DNA: TGTGCCAGCACGAATGGGACAGTTTTCACTGAAGCTTTCTTT

clone size: few
J gene: TRBJ2-5
V gene: TRBV5-1
D gene: TRBD1
CDR3 protein: CASSPRGWETQYF
CDR3 DNA: TGCGCCAGCAGCCCCAGGGGGTGGGAGACCCAGTACTTC

clone size: NA
J gene: TRBJ2-3
V gene: TRBV5-6
D gene: NA
CDR3 protein: CASSLGDPASTNTQYF
CDR3 DNA: TGTGCCAGCAGCTTGGGGGACCCGGCAAGCACTAATACGCAGTATTTT

clone size: NA
J gene: TRBJ2-7
V gene: TRBV5-1
D gene: TRBD1
CDR3 protein: CASSLGGQGMYEQYF
CDR3 DNA: TGCGCCAGCAGCTTGGGGGGACAGGGGATGTACGAGCAGTACTTC

clone size: NA
J gene: TRBJ1-2
V gene: TRBV28
D gene: TRBD1
CDR3 protein: CASSNRDRGSSNYGYTF
CDR3 DNA: TGTGCCAGCTCTAACCGGGACAGGGGGTCAAGTAACTATGGCTACACCTTC

clone size: NA
J gene: TRBJ2-2
V gene: TRBV5-1
D gene: TRBD2
CDR3 protein: CASSGLGGPTGELFF
CDR3 DNA: TGCGCCAGCTCGGGACTAGGCGGGCCCACCGGGGAGCTGTTTTTT

clone size: NA
J gene: TRBJ2-2
V gene: TRBV7-2
D gene: NA
CDR3 protein: CASSRNSGLTGELFF
CDR3 DNA: TGTGCCAGCAGCAGAAATTCGGGGCTCACCGGGGAGCTGTTTTTT

clone size: NA
J gene: TRBJ2-7
V gene: TRBV27
D gene: NA
CDR3 protein: CASGFLYEQYF
CDR3 DNA: TGTGCCAGCGGATTCCTGTACGAGCAGTACTTC

clone size: NA
J gene: TRBJ2-5
V gene: TRBV10-3
D gene: TRBD2
CDR3 protein: CAIKDSGGQETQYF
CDR3 DNA: TGTGCCATCAAAGACAGCGGGGGACAAGAGACCCAGTACTTC

clone size: NA
J gene: TRBJ2-5
V gene: TRBV28
D gene: TRBD1
CDR3 protein: CASSSLTGPDETQYF
CDR3 DNA: TGTGCCAGCAGTTCTCTGACAGGGCCTGATGAGACCCAGTACTTC

clone size: few
J gene: TRBJ2-2
V gene: TRBV6-4
D gene: NA
CDR3 protein: CASRGGWNTGELFF
CDR3 DNA: TGTGCCAGTAGGGGAGGATGGAACACCGGGGAGCTGTTTTTT

clone size: NA
J gene: TRBJ2-2
V gene: TRBV5-4
D gene: NA
CDR3 protein: CASSVQGNTGELFF
CDR3 DNA: TGTGCCAGCAGCGTACAGGGGAACACCGGGGAGCTGTTTTTT

clone size: NA
J gene: TRBJ2-1
V gene: TRBV19
D gene: NA
CDR3 protein: CASSINGGVYNEQFF
CDR3 DNA: TGTGCCAGTAGTATAAACGGGGGCGTCTACAATGAGCAGTTCTTC

clone size: many
J gene: TRBJ1-2
V gene: TRBV28
D gene: NA
CDR3 protein: CASSLTPGTYGYTF
CDR3 DNA: TGTGCCAGCAGTCTGACCCCGGGAACGTATGGCTACACCTTC

clone size: NA
J gene: TRBJ2-2
V gene: TRBV7-8
D gene: TRBD1
CDR3 protein: CASSSQGALNTGELFF
CDR3 DNA: TGTGCCAGCAGCTCTCAGGGGGCCCTGAACACCGGGGAGCTGTTTTTT

clone size: NA
J gene: TRBJ1-2
V gene: TRBV6-5
D gene: NA
CDR3 protein: CASSSSVSGGYTF
CDR3 DNA: TGTGCCAGCAGTTCTAGCGTCTCGGGTGGCTACACCTTC

clone size: few
J gene: TRBJ1-5
V gene: TRBV27
D gene: TRBD1
CDR3 protein: CATGDENQPQHF
CDR3 DNA: TGTGCGACAGGGGACGAAAATCAGCCCCAGCATTTT

clone size: NA
J gene: TRBJ2-2
V gene: TRBV7-9
D gene: NA
CDR3 protein: CASSQDYTANTGELFF
CDR3 DNA: TGTGCCAGCAGCCAAGACTACACCGCAAACACCGGGGAGCTGTTTTTT

clone size: NA
J gene: TRBJ2-7
V gene: TRBV7-9
D gene: TRBD1
CDR3 protein: CASSWTGYEQYF
CDR3 DNA: TGTGCCAGCAGCTGGACAGGCTACGAGCAGTACTTC